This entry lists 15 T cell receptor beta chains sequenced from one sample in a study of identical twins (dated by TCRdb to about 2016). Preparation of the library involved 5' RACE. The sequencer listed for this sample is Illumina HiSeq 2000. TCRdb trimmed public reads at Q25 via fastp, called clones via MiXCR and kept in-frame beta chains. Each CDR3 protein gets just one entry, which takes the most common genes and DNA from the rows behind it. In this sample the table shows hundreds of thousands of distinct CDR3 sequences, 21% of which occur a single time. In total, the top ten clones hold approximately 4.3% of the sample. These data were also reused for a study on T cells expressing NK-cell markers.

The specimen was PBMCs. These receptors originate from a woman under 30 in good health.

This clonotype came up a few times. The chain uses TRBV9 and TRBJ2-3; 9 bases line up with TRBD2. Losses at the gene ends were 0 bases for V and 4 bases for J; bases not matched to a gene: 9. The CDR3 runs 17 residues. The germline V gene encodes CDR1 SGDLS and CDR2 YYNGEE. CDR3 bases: TGTGCCAGCAGCGTAGCGGGAGTAGCGGGGGTTTCAGATACGCAGTATTTT. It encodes CASSVAGVAGVSDTQYF.

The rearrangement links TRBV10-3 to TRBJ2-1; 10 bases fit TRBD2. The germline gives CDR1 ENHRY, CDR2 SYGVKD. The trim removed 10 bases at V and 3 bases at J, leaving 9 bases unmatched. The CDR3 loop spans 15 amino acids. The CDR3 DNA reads TGTGCCACGCTGTCCGGGACTAGCGTCTACAATGAGCAGTTCTTC. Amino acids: CATLSGTSVYNEQFF.

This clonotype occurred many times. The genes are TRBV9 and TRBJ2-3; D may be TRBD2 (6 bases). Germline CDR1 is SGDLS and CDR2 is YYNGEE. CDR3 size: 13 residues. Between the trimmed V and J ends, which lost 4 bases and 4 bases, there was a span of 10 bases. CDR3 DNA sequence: TGTGCCAGCAGCCCCGGGAGCGCAGATACGCAGTATTTT. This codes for CASSPGSADTQYF.

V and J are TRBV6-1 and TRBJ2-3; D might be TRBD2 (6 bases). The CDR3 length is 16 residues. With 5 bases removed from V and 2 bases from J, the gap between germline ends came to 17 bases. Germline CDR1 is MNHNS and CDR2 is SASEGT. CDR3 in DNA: TGTGCCAGCAGTCCCTCCCGAGGGACTTTCACAGATACGCAGTATTTT. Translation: CASSPSRGTFTDTQYF.

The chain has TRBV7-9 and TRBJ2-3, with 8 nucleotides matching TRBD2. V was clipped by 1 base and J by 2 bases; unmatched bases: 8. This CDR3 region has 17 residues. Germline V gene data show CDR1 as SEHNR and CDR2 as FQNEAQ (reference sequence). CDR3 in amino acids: CASSLEILADITDTQYF. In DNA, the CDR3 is TGTGCCAGCAGCTTAGAAATACTAGCGGATATCACAGATACGCAGTATTTT.

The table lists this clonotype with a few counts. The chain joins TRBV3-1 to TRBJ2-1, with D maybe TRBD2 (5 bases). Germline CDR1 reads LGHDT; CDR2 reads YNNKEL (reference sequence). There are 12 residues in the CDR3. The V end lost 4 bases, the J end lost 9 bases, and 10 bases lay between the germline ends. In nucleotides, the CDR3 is TGTGCCAGCAGCCCCGCGGGTTCTGAGCAGTTCTTC. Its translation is CASSPAGSEQFF.

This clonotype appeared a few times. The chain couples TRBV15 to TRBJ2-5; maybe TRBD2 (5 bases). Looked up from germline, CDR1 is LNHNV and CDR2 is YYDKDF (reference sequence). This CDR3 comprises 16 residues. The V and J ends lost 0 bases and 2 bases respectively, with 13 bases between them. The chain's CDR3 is CATSRDRDGEQETQYF. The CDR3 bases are TGTGCCACCAGCAGAGATCGAGACGGGGAACAAGAGACCCAGTACTTC.

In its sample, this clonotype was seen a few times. CDR3 residues: CAWSVDRLTGELFF. For the CDR3, the DNA is TGTGCCTGGAGTGTGGACAGATTGACCGGGGAGCTGTTTTTT. The rearrangement joins TRBV30 to TRBJ2-2; TRBD1 is a possible D gene (6 bases). Looked up from germline, CDR1 is GTSNPN and CDR2 is SVGIG (reference sequence). Trimming pared 0 bases from V and 5 bases from J, leaving 10 bases between. This CDR3 has 14 amino acids.

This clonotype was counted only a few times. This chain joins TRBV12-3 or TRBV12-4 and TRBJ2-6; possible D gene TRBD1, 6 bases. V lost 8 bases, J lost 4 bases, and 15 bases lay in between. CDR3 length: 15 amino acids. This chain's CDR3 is CASRTQGSGANVLTF. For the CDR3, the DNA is TGTGCCAGCCGCACTCAGGGGTCCGGGGCCAACGTCCTGACTTTC.

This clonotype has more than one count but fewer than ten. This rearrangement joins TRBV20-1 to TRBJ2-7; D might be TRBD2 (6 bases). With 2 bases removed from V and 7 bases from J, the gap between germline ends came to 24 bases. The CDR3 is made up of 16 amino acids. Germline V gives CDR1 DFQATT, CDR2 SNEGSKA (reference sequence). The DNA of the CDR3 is TGCAGTGCTAGACCTACAACGGGAGCTTCAAAAAGGGAGCAGTACTTC. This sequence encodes CSARPTTGASKREQYF.

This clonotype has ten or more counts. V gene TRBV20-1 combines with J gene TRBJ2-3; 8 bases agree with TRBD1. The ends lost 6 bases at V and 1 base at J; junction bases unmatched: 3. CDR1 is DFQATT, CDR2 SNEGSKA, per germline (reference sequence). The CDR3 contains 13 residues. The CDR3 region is CSATTGGTDTQYF. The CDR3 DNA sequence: TGCAGTGCCACGACAGGGGGCACAGATACGCAGTATTTT.

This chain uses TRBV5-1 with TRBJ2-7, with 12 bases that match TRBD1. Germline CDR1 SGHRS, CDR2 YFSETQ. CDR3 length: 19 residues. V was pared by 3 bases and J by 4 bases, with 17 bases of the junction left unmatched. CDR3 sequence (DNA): TGCGCCAGCAGCTCCGGGACAGGGGGCAGGACAACTCTACTTTACGAGCAGTACTTC. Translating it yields CASSSGTGGRTTLLYEQYF.

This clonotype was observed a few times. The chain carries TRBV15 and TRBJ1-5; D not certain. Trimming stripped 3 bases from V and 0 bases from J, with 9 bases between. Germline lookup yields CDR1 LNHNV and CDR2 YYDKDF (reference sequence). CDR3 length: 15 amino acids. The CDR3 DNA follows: TGTGCCACCAGCAGGGATCTTTATAGCAATCAGCCCCAGCATTTT. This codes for CATSRDLYSNQPQHF.

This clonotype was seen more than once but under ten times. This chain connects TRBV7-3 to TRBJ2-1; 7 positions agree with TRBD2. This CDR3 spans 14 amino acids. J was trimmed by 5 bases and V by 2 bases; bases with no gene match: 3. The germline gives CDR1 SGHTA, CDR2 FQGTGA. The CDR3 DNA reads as TGTGCCAGCAGCTTAGCGGGGGACCACAATGAGCAGTTCTTC. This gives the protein CASSLAGDHNEQFF.

The CDR3 DNA reads TGTGCCAGCAGCCCCCCGAACTCGGGGGGCGAGCAGTACTTC. This encodes CASSPPNSGGEQYF. The rearrangement joins TRBV7-9 to TRBJ2-7; 7 nucleotides match TRBD2. CDR3 size: 14 residues. V lost 5 bases, J lost 6 bases, and 10 bases stayed unmatched. Per germline, CDR1 SEHNR and CDR2 FQNEAQ (reference sequence).